Below are 15 T cell receptor beta chains sequenced from a single sample in a study of regulatory T cells in long-lasting Graves disease. Investigators prepared the TCR beta libraries by applying iRepertoire HTBI primers and Arm-PCR of CDR3 regions. TCRdb ran MiXCR on the multiplex PCR reads and lists one entry per CDR3 protein. The table has roughly 450,000 distinct CDR3 sequences, around 20% seen once. Time point meaning: persistent/refractory GD, antithyroid drugs over 5 years with positive TRAb. The TCR library was made from RNA extracted from PBMCs. The starting material was peripheral blood mononuclear cells (PBMCs), obtained when the disease was refractory, from a patient treated with antithyroid drugs. These TCRs come from a female donor with Graves disease.

The chain couples TRBV7-9 to TRBJ2-7; 9 positions agree with TRBD1. The germline gives CDR1 SEHNR, CDR2 FQNEAQ (reference sequence). V trimming: 2 bases; J trimming: 2 bases; junction bases outside the gene matches: 7. The length of the CDR3 is 16 residues. Here the CDR3 DNA reads TGTGCCAGCAGCTTAAAAAAGGACAGGGGAGCCTACGAGCAGTACTTC. As protein: CASSLKKDRGAYEQYF. The full variable domain, in which reference TRBV7-9 and TRBJ2-7 provide the parts outside the CDR3, is DTGVSQNPRHKITKRGQNVTFRCDPISEHNRLYWYRQTLGQGPEFLTYFQNEAQLEKSRLLSDRFSAERPKGSFSTLEIQRTEQGDSAMYLCASSLKKDRGAYEQYFGPGTRLTVT.

The V and J genes are TRBV7-9 and TRBJ2-2, with 9 bases aligning to TRBD1. Per germline, CDR1 SEHNR and CDR2 FQNEAQ (reference sequence). This CDR3 has 15 residues. With V trimmed by 6 bases and J by 7 bases, 9 bases remained unmatched. CDR3 sequence: CASRPGQGEDGELFF. The DNA of the CDR3 is TGTGCCAGCAGACCGGGACAGGGAGAGGACGGGGAGCTGTTTTTT.

This clonotype was found a few times. This rearrangement joins TRBV9 to TRBJ1-1; D gene ambiguous. V was shortened by 1 base and J by 0 bases, with 7 bases between the two germline ends. The length of the CDR3 is 14 residues. Germline loops: CDR1 SGDLS, CDR2 YYNGEE. DNA of the CDR3: TGTGCCAGCAGCGTATACTGGGTGAACACTGAAGCTTTCTTT. It codes for CASSVYWVNTEAFF.

A note on this clonotype: A much larger clonotype is one base distant, so this may be a read error. CDR3 in amino acids: CASARMVGVYEQYF. The DNA for the CDR3 is TGTGCCAGCGCACGGATGGTAGGGGTCTACGAGCAGTACTTC. The chain employs TRBV7-2 and TRBJ2-7, with TRBD1 as a possible D gene (5 bases). CDR3 length: 14 amino acids. Germline-derived CDR1 and CDR2 are SGHTA and FQGNSA. The V end was cut by 8 bases, the J end by 3 bases, with 17 bases between.

This clonotype has a handful of counts. The chain recombines TRBV3-1 with TRBJ1-5; no firm D call. Trimming stripped 4 bases from V and 5 bases from J, with 15 bases between. The germline gives CDR1 LGHDT, CDR2 YNNKEL (reference sequence). The CDR3 has 15 amino acids. The CDR3 sequence is CASSPTHGSYQPQHF. The CDR3, as DNA: TGTGCCAGCAGCCCGACTCATGGGAGTTATCAGCCCCAGCATTTT.

This clonotype occurred many times. This chain joins TRBV2 and TRBJ1-6; weak D call: TRBD1 (5 bases). The CDR3 runs to 14 residues. Trimming removed 5 bases from V and 5 bases from J, with 10 bases in between. From germline, CDR1 is SNHLY and CDR2 FYNNEI. The CDR3 DNA reads TGTGCCAGCAGTCAGGGACGGAATAATTCACCCCTCCACTTT. It translates to CASSQGRNNSPLHF.

CDR3 bases: TGCAGCGTCCCGGGACAGGGGTTGAATGAGCAGTTCTTC. Amino acids: CSVPGQGLNEQFF. The gene calls are TRBV29-1 and TRBJ2-1, with 10 positions matching TRBD1. After removal of 6 bases from V and 7 bases from J, the junction contained 6 bases not matched to a gene. The CDR3 runs 13 residues. The germline V gene encodes CDR1 SQVTM and CDR2 ANQGSEA.

The CDR3 DNA reads as TGCGCCAGCAGCTTCTTTCTACCCGGGACTAGCGGGAGAAACACCGGGGAGCTGTTTTTT. Amino acids: CASSFFLPGTSGRNTGELFF. The chain combines TRBV5-1 with TRBJ2-2; 14 bases map to TRBD2. The V and J ends lost 2 bases and 2 bases, in that order; junction bases with no gene match: 11. Germline V gives CDR1 SGHRS, CDR2 YFSETQ. The CDR3 is 20 residues long.

This clonotype was seen a few times. The V gene is TRBV5-6, the J gene TRBJ2-7, with no clear D. The germline V gene encodes CDR1 SGHDT and CDR2 YYEEEE. CDR3 length: 14 residues. Trimming pared 4 bases from V and 6 bases from J, leaving 17 bases between. The CDR3 reads CASSRSLGPSEQYF. In nucleotides, the CDR3 is TGTGCCAGCAGCCGGTCCCTAGGCCCCTCCGAGCAGTACTTC.

This clonotype was seen at least ten times. The chain joins TRBV6-1 to TRBJ1-4; D remains ambiguous. V was trimmed by 5 bases and J by 5 bases, leaving 15 bases between them. The germline gives CDR1 MNHNS, CDR2 SASEGT. This CDR3 has 15 amino acids. The CDR3 loop reads CASSPGWSENEKLFF. CDR3 sequence (DNA): TGTGCCAGCAGTCCCGGGTGGTCAGAAAATGAAAAACTGTTTTTT.

This chain uses TRBV6-1 with TRBJ2-7; weak D call: TRBD2 (6 bases). Trimming shortened V by 2 bases and J by 4 bases, and 6 bases separated the two germline ends. CDR1 and CDR2 (germline): MNHNS, SASEGT. The CDR3 consists of 12 residues. CDR3: CASSERGYEQYF. DNA of the CDR3: TGTGCCAGCAGTGAACGGGGGTACGAGCAGTACTTC.

In its sample, this clonotype was seen once. A much larger clone differs from this one at a single base, so this may be a read error. The chain carries TRBV28 and TRBJ1-1, with 7 bases fitting TRBD1. Germline V CDR1 and CDR2: MDHEN, SYDVKM. The CDR3 spans 15 residues. Trimming took 6 bases from V and 1 from J; bases not matched to a gene: 8. Here the CDR3 DNA reads TGTGCCAGCAGCCACCAGACAGGGCCGAACACTGAAGCTTTCTTT. Protein sequence: CASSHQTGPNTEAFF.

This clonotype was seen repeatedly, ten times or more. The chain joins TRBV6-1 to TRBJ1-5; a weak D match, TRBD1 (5 bases). Germline CDR1 is MNHNS and CDR2 is SASEGT. V lost 10 bases to trimming and J lost 0 bases, with 19 bases between them. The CDR3 contains 16 residues. Written as DNA, the CDR3 is TGTGCCATCCAACCGGGACGGGGCCATAGCAATCAGCCCCAGCATTTT. This sequence encodes CAIQPGRGHSNQPQHF.

Here the CDR3 DNA reads TGCAGTGCTAGCCCGACAGGGCAAAATTCACCCCTCCACTTT. This translates into CSASPTGQNSPLHF. The chain recombines TRBV20-1 with TRBJ1-6, with 7 bases aligning to TRBD1. CDR3 length: 14 amino acids. V gave up 3 bases and J gave up 7 bases; unmatched junction bases: 6. The germline V gene has CDR1 DFQATT and CDR2 SNEGSKA (reference sequence).

This clonotype occurred many times. The CDR3 protein is CATQDRGGGRTGELFF. The DNA for the CDR3 is TGTGCCACCCAGGACAGGGGGGGGGGAAGAACCGGGGAGCTGTTTTTT. The rearrangement links TRBV28 to TRBJ2-2; 10 bases match TRBD1. Per germline, CDR1 MDHEN and CDR2 SYDVKM. The CDR3 extends over 16 amino acids. V lost 10 bases to trimming and J lost 5 bases; unmatched junction nucleotides: 13. Supplemented by reference TRBV28 and TRBJ2-2, the full variable domain reads DVKVTQSSRYLVKRTGEKVFLECVQDMDHENMFWYRQDPGLGLRLIYFSYDVKMKEKGDIPEGYSVSREKKERFSLILESASTNQTSMYLCATQDRGGGRTGELFFGEGSRLTVL.